These T cell receptor beta chains were read from a single sample in a study of T cells after yellow fever vaccination. Using its own MiXCR run on the 5' RACE reads, TCRdb lists one record per CDR3 protein. Among about 300,000 distinct CDR3 sequences, around 9.3% were seen once, and the ten largest hold around 3.5%. The source was CD4+ T cells sorted from PBMCs, collected 5 days after the yellow fever booster vaccination. The origin of the receptors is a man younger than 30 who received the YFV17D yellow fever vaccine. The CDR3 runs from the conserved cysteine through the conserved F or W. D genes are given only for firm matches. Clone sizes are given selectively: once, few, many, or a class where the clone is expanded.

TRBJ2-6 | - | TRBV12-3/TRBV12-4 | - | 14 | CASRRFSGANVLTF | TGTGCCAGCAGGCGATTCTCTGGGGCCAACGTCCTGACTTTC
TRBJ2-1 | - | TRBV28 | - | 15 | CASSQGGQGDNEQFF | TGTGCCAGCAGCCAGGGGGGGCAGGGTGACAATGAGCAGTTCTTC
TRBJ1-5 | - | TRBV5-6 | - | 15 | CASSIRGNTNQPQHF | TGTGCCAGCAGTATTCGCGGCAACACCAATCAGCCCCAGCATTTT
TRBJ2-1 | - | TRBV5-1 | - | 15 | CASSPPVGVWDEQFF | TGCGCCAGCAGCCCGCCGGTAGGGGTCTGGGATGAGCAGTTCTTC
TRBJ2-5 | many | TRBV28 | TRBD2 | 16 | CASSSRLAGAWETQYF | TGTGCCAGCAGCTCCCGACTAGCGGGGGCCTGGGAGACCCAGTACTTC
TRBJ1-2 | few | TRBV7-2 | - | 15 | CASSFKTGIRDGYTF | TGTGCCAGCAGCTTCAAAACGGGTATTCGGGATGGCTACACCTTC
TRBJ1-1 | many | TRBV12-5 | - | 13 | CASGPRRYTEAFF | TGTGCTAGTGGTCCCCGGAGGTACACTGAAGCTTTCTTT
TRBJ2-3 | - | TRBV4-3 | - | 16 | CASSRLAGPQGDTQYF | TGCGCCAGCAGCCGCTTAGCGGGGCCACAGGGGGATACGCAGTATTTT
TRBJ1-1 | many | TRBV5-1 | - | 14 | CASSSGQSNTEAFF | TGCGCCAGCAGCTCCGGACAGTCGAACACTGAAGCTTTCTTT
TRBJ1-2 | - | TRBV5-1 | TRBD1 | 16 | CASSLVRDRDRSGYTF | TGCGCCAGCAGCTTGGTCCGGGACAGGGATAGGTCTGGCTACACCTTC
TRBJ1-1 | few | TRBV7-9 | - | 16 | CASSSPVGGPNTEAFF | TGTGCCAGCAGCTCCCCCGTAGGGGGACCCAACACTGAAGCTTTCTTT
TRBJ1-4 | many | TRBV4-3 | TRBD1 | 16 | CASSQDPTGYNEKLFF | TGCGCCAGCAGCCAAGACCCGACAGGGTATAATGAAAAACTGTTTTTT
TRBJ2-2 | few | TRBV7-2 | - | 14 | CASSLVLGTGELFF | TGTGCCAGCAGCTTAGTCCTTGGGACCGGGGAGCTGTTTTTT
TRBJ1-2 | many | TRBV10-2 | - | 14 | CASSERVGYYGYTF | TGCGCCAGCAGTGAGCGGGTCGGGTATTATGGCTACACCTTC
TRBJ2-3 | few | TRBV7-2 | - | 12 | CAIHGAADTQYF | TGTGCCATCCACGGGGCCGCAGATACGCAGTATTTT
TRBJ1-1 | - | TRBV5-1 | - | 14 | CASCSGTPNAEAFF | TGCGCCAGCTGCAGCGGGACACCTAACGCTGAAGCTTTCTTT
TRBJ2-5 | - | TRBV27 | - | 12 | CASRTRGETQYF | TGTGCCAGCAGGACCCGAGGGGAGACCCAGTACTTC
TRBJ1-2 | many | TRBV5-1 | - | 17 | CASSLTRDQRQNYGYTF | TGCGCCAGCAGCTTAACGAGAGACCAAAGACAAAACTATGGCTACACCTTC
TRBJ2-1 | many | TRBV12-3/TRBV12-4 | - | 13 | CASRGGSYNEQFF | TGTGCCAGCAGGGGGGGCTCCTACAATGAGCAGTTCTTC
TRBJ2-5 | many | TRBV4-2 | - | 13 | CASSQDPRETQYF | TGTGCCAGCAGCCAAGATCCGAGGGAGACCCAGTACTTC
TRBJ2-3 | few | TRBV7-2 | TRBD2 | 15 | CASSLVVAGTDTQYF | TGTGCCAGCAGCTTAGTGGTAGCGGGAACAGATACGCAGTATTTT
TRBJ2-3 | few | TRBV5-6 | - | 15 | CASSSPSRQADTQYF | TGTGCCAGCAGCTCTCCCTCGCGGCAGGCAGATACGCAGTATTTT